Listed below are T cell receptor beta chains from one sample, sequenced in a study of cytomegalovirus exposure and HLA in healthy donors. TCRdb's copy holds only in-frame clones and misses some; the assay was immunoSEQ multiplex PCR. The sample lists about 140,000 clones; about 66% were seen once. Material for sequencing was PBMCs. These receptors all stem from a human donor in good health. The conserved cysteine and the conserved F or W are not part of the CDR3 here. Each record gives: V gene, clone size, CDR3 protein. Not every row has a clone size; where given, it reads once, few, many or a size class.

TRBV18,.,ASSQGRAGRKYEQY
TRBV5-1,.,ASSAAYYGYT
TRBV5-4,.,ASSFGQDHLYNEQF
TRBV29-1,.,SVEFAAGGGNIQY
TRBV28,.,ASSLPPDSSYEQY
TRBV15,.,ATSRDHGGSSGNTIY
TRBV4-1,.,ASSQFRVDEQF
TRBV11-2,.,ASSSLRGFLSIAKNIQY
TRBV18,.,ASSPNWALNEKLF
TRBV5-5,.,ASSLEGRYQETQY
TRBV7-9,.,ASSVFGTPYGYT
TRBV15,.,ATSLGEGVNEQF
TRBV5-6,few,ASSEGTQETQY
TRBV27,.,ASSPLGQGGGGYT
TRBV6-6,few,ASSRGLSNPEAF
TRBV11-1,.,ASSLAGGRYNEQF
TRBV6-5,few,ASSSPR
TRBV28,.,ASSLSSTGELF
TRBV7-2,.,ASSSGQGKETQY
TRBV7-9,once,ASSFWDRDYEQY
TRBV5-1,.,ASSLSRGGQY
TRBV28,few,ASSTDYEQY
TRBV5-1,.,ASSPRWDNTPYEQY
TRBV4-1,.,ASSRMGLASTYEQY
TRBV7-8,.,ASSPLEQGAGTGELF
TRBV28,.,ASSPAGWGGSSYNEQF
TRBV5-6,.,ASSIHRGPFIGYT
TRBV18,.,ASSPEGKSNEKLF
TRBV4-3,.,ASSQDRSEIGDTQY